The 30 T cell receptor beta chains reported below all come from one sample, sequenced in a study of blood T cell repertoires in COVID-19. The method was immunoSEQ multiplex PCR; TCRdb's version includes in-frame clones alone and lacks a portion of them. The profile shows about 280,000 clones, about 91% of them singletons. The sequencing input was PBMCs or T cells enriched from blood (not recorded which). These receptors were obtained from a man aged 40-55 years who had been exposed to COVID-19.

The rearrangement joins TRBV28 to TRBJ1-2; 8 bases fit TRBD1. The V segment lost 7 bases and the J segment 4 bases; nucleotides outside the gene matches: 5. CDR1 and CDR2 from the germline V gene are MDHEN and SYDVKM. The CDR3 runs 13 residues. The CDR3 nucleotides read TGTGCCAGCAAATGGGACAGGTCCTATGGCTACACCTTC. Its translation is CASKWDRSYGYTF.

This clone was recorded only once. This chain connects TRBV5-4 to TRBJ2-7; TRBD1 aligns across 9 bases. CDR1 is SGHNT and CDR2 is YYREEE in the germline V gene (reference sequence). V was pared by 2 bases and J by 4 bases, with 4 bases of the junction left unmatched. The CDR3 contains 14 residues. CDR3 amino acids: CASSFTGGSYEQYF. CDR3 nucleotides: TGTGCCAGCAGCTTTACAGGGGGCTCGTACGAGCAGTACTTC.

V and J are TRBV5-1 and TRBJ1-2; maybe TRBD1 (5 bases). The CDR3 spans 14 residues. CDR1 and CDR2 from the germline V gene are SGHRS and YFSETQ. Trimming took off 0 bases at V and 5 bases at J, with 11 bases between the two ends. CDR3 protein: CASSLGSGKYGYTF. The DNA for the CDR3 is TGCGCCAGCAGCTTGGGTTCAGGGAAATATGGCTACACCTTC.

V usage is TRBV28 and J usage is TRBJ1-2, with D tentatively TRBD1 (6 bases). This CDR3 contains 17 residues. The germline V gene has CDR1 MDHEN and CDR2 SYDVKM. With 5 bases removed from V and 0 bases from J, the gap between germline ends came to 19 bases. The CDR3 loop reads CASSPGGHRVSNYGYTF. CDR3 DNA: TGTGCCAGCAGTCCGGGGGGACACCGTGTATCTAACTATGGCTACACCTTC.

V gene TRBV7-2 combines with J gene TRBJ2-7; TRBD2 agrees at 9 bases. Trimming cost V 0 bases and J 5 bases; bases outside gene matches: 2. The germline V gene has CDR1 SGHTA and CDR2 FQGNSA. The CDR3 covers 14 residues. CDR3 sequence (DNA): TGTGCCAGCAGCTTAGCTAGCGGGAGCAACGAGCAGTACTTC. It specifies CASSLASGSNEQYF.

This rearrangement joins TRBV5-5 to TRBJ1-1; unclear D gene. This CDR3 contains 13 residues. CDR1 SGHKS and CDR2 YYEKEE come from the germline V gene (reference sequence). The ends were cut back, 6 bases at V and 2 bases at J, with 11 bases in the middle. CDR3 residues: CASIQVENTEAFF. The DNA of the CDR3 is TGTGCCAGCATCCAGGTGGAAAACACTGAAGCTTTCTTT. The full variable domain, with the rest looked up from reference TRBV5-5 and TRBJ1-1, is DAGVTQSPTHLIKTRGQQVTLRCSPISGHKSVSWYQQVLGQGPQFIFQYYEKEERGRGNFPDRFSARQFPNYSSELNVNALLLGDSALYLCASIQVENTEAFFGQGTRLTVV.

This rearrangement joins TRBV11-3 to TRBJ2-7; TRBD2 matches at 11 bases. Trimming took 5 bases from V and 1 from J; bases not matched to a gene: 4. CDR1 and CDR2 from the germline V gene are SGHNT and YENEEA. The CDR3 length is 15 residues. The CDR3 nucleotides are TGTGCCAGCAGCCCTCGGACTAGCGGGTCCTACGAGCAGTACTTC. It translates to CASSPRTSGSYEQYF.

A note on this clone: Other DNA sequences within the sample encode an identical CDR3. V is TRBV11-1 and J is TRBJ2-5; no definite D call. The germline gives CDR1 SGHAT, CDR2 FQDESV (reference sequence). V was trimmed by 3 bases and J by 4 bases, leaving 3 bases between them. The CDR3 consists of 11 residues. The CDR3 spells CASSFGETQYF. In nucleotides, the CDR3 is TGTGCCAGCAGCTTCGGAGAGACCCAGTACTTC.

The chain couples TRBV7-3 to TRBJ2-1; TRBD2 matches 8 bases. This CDR3 has 14 residues. CDR1 is SGHTA and CDR2 is FQGTGA in the germline V gene. V was clipped by 1 base and J by 10 bases; unmatched bases: 6. Written as DNA, the CDR3 is TGTGCCAGCAGCTTAATCGGGAGGGAGGGCGAGCAGTTCTTC. This codes for CASSLIGREGEQFF.

A single count supports this clone. In DNA form, the CDR3 reads TGTGCTAGTGGTTTGACGGGACTGCACAATGAGCAGTTCTTC. Translated, it gives CASGLTGLHNEQFF. The chain joins TRBV12-5 to TRBJ2-1; D perhaps matches TRBD2 (6 bases). The CDR3 is 14 amino acids. The V gene's germline CDR1 is LGHNT and CDR2 FRNRAP. V was clipped by 2 bases and J by 5 bases, with 10 bases between them.

This sequence joins TRBV25-1 and TRBJ1-5; D call uncertain. Germline V CDR1 and CDR2: MGHDK, SYGVNS. Trimming shortened V by 6 bases and J by 2 bases, and 5 bases separated the two germline ends. This CDR3 spans 12 amino acids. The CDR3 reads CASSEGNQPQHF. CDR3 bases: TGTGCCAGCAGCGAGGGCAATCAGCCCCAGCATTTT. The complete variable domain, with remaining parts taken from reference TRBV25-1 and TRBJ1-5, reads EADIYQTPRYLVIGTGKKITLECSQTMGHDKMYWYQQDPGMELHLIHYSYGVNSTEKGDLSSESTVSRIRTEHFPLTLESARPSHTSQYLCASSEGNQPQHFGDGTRLSIL.

The V gene is TRBV29-1, the J gene TRBJ2-7, with 9 bases fitting TRBD1. With 5 bases clipped from V and 6 bases from J, the junction kept 8 bases outside the gene matches. CDR1 is SQVTM, CDR2 ANQGSEA, per germline. The CDR3 consists of 13 residues. CDR3: CSVPGTGLREQYF. Here the CDR3 DNA reads TGCAGCGTTCCCGGGACAGGGCTTCGCGAGCAGTACTTC.

CDR3 protein: CASSYPEDYGYTF. The DNA of the CDR3 is TGTGCCAGCAGTTACCCGGAGGACTATGGCTACACCTTC. The chain employs TRBV6-6 and TRBJ1-2; D gene ambiguous. This CDR3 comprises 13 residues. Trimming took 2 bases from V and 3 from J, leaving 7 bases between them. Germline assignment: CDR1 MNHNY and CDR2 SVGAGI (reference sequence).

This rearrangement joins TRBV15 to TRBJ2-1, with 12 bases that match TRBD2. The CDR3 totals 12 residues. From germline, CDR1 is LNHNV and CDR2 YYDKDF (reference sequence). Germline trimming cut 2 bases from V and 14 bases from J; bases unmatched to any gene: 1. In nucleotides, the CDR3 is TGTGCCACCAGCAGATCTAGCGGGAGGGAGTTCTTC. Protein sequence: CATSRSSGREFF. The full variable domain, completed using reference TRBV15 and TRBJ2-1, is DAMVIQNPRYQVTQFGKPVTLSCSQTLNHNVMYWYQQKSSQAPKLLFHYYDKDFNNEADTPDNFQSRRPNTSFCFLDIRSPGLGDTAMYLCATSRSSGREFFGPGTRLTVL.

The chain recombines TRBV6-5 with TRBJ1-5; D not resolved. Germline CDR1 MNHEY, CDR2 SVGAGI. V was cut by 5 bases and J by 2 bases, with 10 bases left in between. There are 14 residues in the CDR3. This CDR3 is CASSTDSGNQPQHF. Here the CDR3 DNA reads TGTGCCAGCAGTACCGACTCGGGCAATCAGCCCCAGCATTTT.

The CDR3 sequence: CASSHLSYEQYF. DNA of the CDR3: TGTGCCAGCAGCCACTTATCCTACGAGCAGTACTTC. The genes are TRBV14 and TRBJ2-7, with D unresolved. Trimming took 3 bases from V and 1 from J, leaving 4 bases between them. CDR3 length: 12 residues. Germline V gives CDR1 SGHDN, CDR2 FVKESK.

The J gene is TRBJ1-4, the V gene TRBV28; 8 nucleotides line up with TRBD1. The J segment lost 7 bases and the V segment lost 7 bases, leaving 5 bases of the junction unmatched. Germline values: CDR1 MDHEN, CDR2 SYDVKM. This CDR3 contains 13 residues. CDR3 protein: CASTGQGSEKLFF. CDR3 in DNA: TGTGCCAGCACCGGACAGGGAAGTGAAAAACTGTTTTTT.

The V and J genes are TRBV29-1 and TRBJ2-5, with D possibly TRBD2 on 6 matching bases. Trimming cost V 8 bases and J 2 bases, with 18 bases left between them. The germline V gene has CDR1 SQVTM and CDR2 ANQGSEA. The CDR3 runs to 14 residues. Here the CDR3 reads CSLDGTRLQETQYF. The CDR3 coding sequence is TGCAGCTTAGACGGGACTCGCCTTCAAGAGACCCAGTACTTC.

This chain joins TRBV30 and TRBJ2-7; D ambiguous. The V gene lost 5 bases and the J gene lost 5 bases, with 10 bases spanning the gap. CDR3 size: 11 residues. CDR1 GTSNPN and CDR2 SVGIG come from the germline V gene (reference sequence). The CDR3 DNA is TGTGCCTGGGTGGCCCTGGACGAGCAGTACTTC. It is translated as CAWVALDEQYF. The full variable domain, in which reference TRBV30 and TRBJ2-7 provide the parts outside the CDR3, is SQTIHQWPATLVQPVGSPLSLECTVEGTSNPNLYWYRQAAGRGLQLLFYSVGIGQISSEVPQNLSASRPQDRQFILSSKKLLLSDSGFYLCAWVALDEQYFGPGTRLTVT.

The DNA of the CDR3 is TGTGCCAGCAGCTTAAACCCTACCTTCGGCGGACAGTTGGAAAAACTGTTTTTT. Translation: CASSLNPTFGGQLEKLFF. The chain is built from TRBV7-6 and TRBJ1-4; a weak D match, TRBD1 (6 bases). There are 18 residues in the CDR3. Germline CDR1 reads SGHVS; CDR2 reads FNYEAQ. With 2 bases removed from V and 8 bases from J, the gap between germline ends came to 24 bases.

V and J are TRBV9 and TRBJ2-5; 8 bases map to TRBD2. The CDR3 runs to 17 residues. The V and J ends lost 3 bases and 1 base, in that order; junction bases with no gene match: 11. CDR1 and CDR2 (germline): SGDLS, YYNGEE. The CDR3 DNA is TGTGCCAGCAGCGCCCAGTCTGCGAGCGGGAGCCAAGAGACCCAGTACTTC. Encoded protein: CASSAQSASGSQETQYF. The full variable domain, with the rest looked up from reference TRBV9 and TRBJ2-5, is DSGVTQTPKHLITATGQRVTLRCSPRSGDLSVYWYQQSLDQGLQFLIQYYNGEERAKGNILERFSAQQFPDLHSELNLSSLELGDSALYFCASSAQSASGSQETQYFGPGTRLLVL.

The chain couples TRBV19 to TRBJ1-1; 9 bases are a match to TRBD1. The junction had 6 bases not matched to a gene; V was cut back by 5 bases and J by 5 bases. Germline values: CDR1 LNHDA, CDR2 SQIVND (reference sequence). CDR3 length equals 14 residues. The chain's CDR3 is CASSGHRGRTEAFF. The DNA for the CDR3 is TGTGCCAGTAGTGGACACAGGGGGCGAACTGAAGCTTTCTTT.

The rearrangement links TRBV19 to TRBJ2-1; D may be TRBD1 (6 bases). The length of the CDR3 is 15 residues. Between the trimmed V and J ends, which lost 5 bases and 4 bases, there was a span of 15 bases. Germline lookup yields CDR1 LNHDA and CDR2 SQIVND (reference sequence). CDR3 coding DNA: TGTGCCAGTAGTTCCCGGGACACTCTTTACAATGAGCAGTTCTTC. It yields the protein CASSSRDTLYNEQFF.

This clone has just one count. The chain employs TRBV5-4 and TRBJ1-2; perhaps TRBD1 as D (5 bases). This CDR3 has 14 residues. Trimming shortened V by 4 bases and J by 6 bases, and 16 bases separated the two germline ends. Germline lookup yields CDR1 SGHNT and CDR2 YYREEE (reference sequence). CDR3 in DNA: TGTGCCAGCAGCAAAGTGGTTGGAGGGGATGGCTACACCTTC. The encoded protein is CASSKVVGGDGYTF.

The V call is TRBV4-1, the J call TRBJ2-2; 8 nucleotides align to TRBD2. The CDR3 is made up of 17 amino acids. Germline V gives CDR1 MGHRA, CDR2 YSYEKL. V lost 3 bases to trimming and J lost 3 bases; unmatched junction nucleotides: 9. The CDR3 loop reads CASSQTLAGLDTGELFF. As DNA, the CDR3 is TGCGCCAGCAGCCAGACTTTAGCGGGATTAGACACCGGGGAGCTGTTTTTT.

The chain carries TRBV5-1 and TRBJ2-1; possible D gene TRBD2, 5 bases. The CDR3 totals 15 residues. V lost 6 bases, J lost 0 bases, and 13 bases lay in between. CDR1 is SGHRS, CDR2 YFSETQ, per germline. The CDR3 DNA follows: TGCGCCAGCACTGATAGAGCGGACTCCTACAATGAGCAGTTCTTC. Its translation is CASTDRADSYNEQFF.

The chain uses TRBV9 and TRBJ2-7; TRBD2 agrees at 14 bases. CDR3 length equals 15 residues. Germline trimming cut 5 bases from V and 4 bases from J; bases unmatched to any gene: 5. Germline CDR1 reads SGDLS; CDR2 reads YYNGEE. This CDR3 is CASSGGLAGGYEQYF. The CDR3 coding sequence is TGTGCCAGCAGTGGAGGACTAGCGGGAGGTTACGAGCAGTACTTC.

In its sample, this clone was seen a few times. V is TRBV7-8 and J is TRBJ1-5; possible D gene TRBD1, 5 bases. Trimming took 5 bases from V and 5 from J, leaving 13 bases between them. The CDR3 sequence is 14 residues long. Per the germline V gene, CDR1 is SGHVS and CDR2 is FQNEAQ. CDR3 residues: CASSPQVLDQPQHF. CDR3 in DNA: TGTGCCAGCAGCCCACAGGTCCTGGATCAGCCCCAGCATTTT.

The chain employs TRBV2 and TRBJ2-3, with D tentatively TRBD2 (5 bases). The germline CDR1 and CDR2 sequences are SNHLY and FYNNEI. This CDR3 comprises 13 residues. V gave up 7 bases and J gave up 2 bases, with 10 bases separating them. The CDR3 spells CASNQRPTDTQYF. CDR3 bases: TGTGCCAGCAATCAGCGGCCCACAGATACGCAGTATTTT.

This chain uses TRBV29-1 with TRBJ2-7, with 8 bases identical to TRBD2. Germline V gene lookup returns CDR1 SQVTM and CDR2 ANQGSEA. The CDR3 has 13 amino acids. J gave up 5 bases and V 7 bases, and 10 bases lay outside the gene matches. CDR3 protein: CSARRGGLNEQYF. DNA of the CDR3: TGCAGCGCCCGACGGGGGGGGCTTAACGAGCAGTACTTC.